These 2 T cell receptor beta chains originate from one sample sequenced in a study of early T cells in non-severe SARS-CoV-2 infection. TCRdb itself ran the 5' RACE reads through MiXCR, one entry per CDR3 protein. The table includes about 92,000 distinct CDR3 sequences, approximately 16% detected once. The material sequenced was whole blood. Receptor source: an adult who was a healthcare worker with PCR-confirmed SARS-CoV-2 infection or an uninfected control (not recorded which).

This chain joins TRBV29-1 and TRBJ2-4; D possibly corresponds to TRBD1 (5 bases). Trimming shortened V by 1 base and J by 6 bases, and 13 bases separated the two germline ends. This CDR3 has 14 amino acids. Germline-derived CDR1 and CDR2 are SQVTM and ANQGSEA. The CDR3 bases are TGCAGCGTTGAAGCAGTACAGGCCCGAAACATTCAGTACTTC. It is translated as CSVEAVQARNIQYF.

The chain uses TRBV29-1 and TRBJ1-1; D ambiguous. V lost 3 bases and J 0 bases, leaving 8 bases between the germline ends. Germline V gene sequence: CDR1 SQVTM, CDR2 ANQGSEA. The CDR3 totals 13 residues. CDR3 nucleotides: TGCAGCGTTGACAACGGCCTGAACACTGAAGCTTTCTTT. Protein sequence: CSVDNGLNTEAFF.